One sample yielded the 17 T cell receptor beta chains listed below, sequenced in a study of blood T cell repertoires in COVID-19. TCRdb keeps only in-frame clones here, not all; method: immunoSEQ multiplex PCR. The sample carries 110,000 to 150,000 clones, 75% to 85% recorded once. The sequencing sample was made of peripheral blood. All receptors come from a woman of 80 years or more with acute or convalescent COVID-19.

CDR3 nucleotides: TGTGCCAGCTCACCAGGGACAGGGGAAGAGACCCAGTACTTC. It is translated as CASSPGTGEETQYF. The chain has TRBV18 and TRBJ2-5, with 10 bases lining up with TRBD1. Trimming removed 2 bases from V and 3 bases from J; junction bases left unmatched: 0. The CDR3 has 14 residues. Per germline, CDR1 KGHSH and CDR2 LQKENI.

In DNA form, the CDR3 reads TGTGCCAGCAGTGAAGACAGGGCACCTGAAGCTTTCTTT. As protein: CASSEDRAPEAFF. V gene TRBV6-1 combines with J gene TRBJ1-1; TRBD1 is a possible D gene (6 bases). Trimming stripped 1 base from V and 6 bases from J, with 9 bases between. Germline CDR1 MNHNS, CDR2 SASEGT. The CDR3 loop spans 13 amino acids.

This sequence joins TRBV5-6 and TRBJ2-7, with D possibly matching TRBD1 (6 bases). Trimming took off 4 bases at V and 1 base at J, with 9 bases between the two ends. Germline lookup yields CDR1 SGHDT and CDR2 YYEEEE. CDR3 size: 13 residues. In nucleotides, the CDR3 is TGTGCCAGCAGCATGACAGGTTCCTACGAGCAGTACTTC. Translated, it gives CASSMTGSYEQYF.

The chain links TRBV7-9 to TRBJ1-6; no clear D gene. This CDR3 has 9 amino acids. V was trimmed by 10 bases and J by 10 bases, leaving 5 bases between them. CDR1 SEHNR and CDR2 FQNEAQ come from the germline V gene (reference sequence). The CDR3 protein is CAIESPLHF. In DNA, the CDR3 is TGTGCCATCGAGTCACCCCTCCACTTT.

V gene TRBV3-1 (or the pseudogene TRBV3-2) combines with J gene TRBJ2-4; 10 bases align to TRBD1. This CDR3 is 16 amino acids long. The germline gives CDR1 LGHDT, CDR2 YNNKEL (reference sequence). The V and J ends lost 4 bases and 6 bases, in that order; junction bases with no gene match: 9. The CDR3 DNA reads TGTGCCAGCAGCCCTCGGGGGACAGGGGTGGTAAACATTCAGTACTTC. Residues: CASSPRGTGVVNIQYF.

V usage is TRBV7-9 and J usage is TRBJ1-2; perhaps TRBD1 as D (6 bases). V lost 5 bases, J lost 4 bases, and 11 bases lay in between. Germline V gene sequence: CDR1 SEHNR, CDR2 FQNEAQ (reference sequence). CDR3 length: 13 amino acids. The CDR3 loop is CASSPGQIYGYTF. CDR3 sequence (DNA): TGTGCCAGCAGCCCCGGACAGATCTATGGCTACACCTTC.

The chain joins TRBV12-3 or TRBV12-4 to TRBJ1-2; D gene unclear. The CDR3 has 12 residues. V was pared by 5 bases and J by 5 bases, with 9 bases between. This chain's CDR3 is CASSGRNYGYTF. The DNA of the CDR3 is TGTGCCAGCAGTGGGAGGAATTATGGCTACACCTTC.

The chain employs TRBV7-2 and TRBJ2-2; 7 bases fit TRBD2. Germline V gene data show CDR1 as SGHTA and CDR2 as FQGNSA. This CDR3 is built from 13 residues. J lost 3 bases, V lost 5 bases, and 0 bases had no gene match. The CDR3: CASSRGDTGELFF. CDR3 bases: TGTGCCAGCAGCCGGGGGGACACCGGGGAGCTGTTTTTT.

The gene calls are TRBV7-2 and TRBJ1-6; 9 bases map to TRBD1. CDR3 length: 14 residues. V lost 3 bases to trimming and J lost 7 bases; unmatched junction nucleotides: 1. Germline lookup yields CDR1 SGHTA and CDR2 FQGNSA. The CDR3 DNA is TGTGCCAGCAGCTTTACAGGGGGCAATTCACCCCTCCACTTT. This codes for CASSFTGGNSPLHF.

V and J are TRBV10-3 and TRBJ2-7; no firm D call. Trimming removed 5 bases at V and 0 bases at J, with 5 bases between. The CDR3 spans 12 residues. Germline CDR1 ENHRY, CDR2 SYGVKD. The CDR3 is CAISPDSYEQYF. CDR3 coding DNA: TGTGCCATCAGTCCAGACTCCTACGAGCAGTACTTC.

The chain combines TRBV11-1 with TRBJ2-7; 7 bases map to TRBD2. The germline gives CDR1 SGHAT, CDR2 FQDESV (reference sequence). Trimming at V came to 5 bases and at J to 3 bases, leaving 10 bases not matched to a gene. The CDR3 extends over 15 amino acids. CDR3 loop: CASSLPRGVHYEQYF. The CDR3 DNA is TGTGCCAGCAGCCTCCCCCGGGGGGTTCACTACGAGCAGTACTTC.

The chain combines TRBV3-1 (or the pseudogene TRBV3-2) with TRBJ2-3, with 8 bases lining up with TRBD1. CDR3 length: 17 residues. Germline CDR1 LGHDT, CDR2 YNNKEL (reference sequence). V shed 1 base and J 2 bases; nucleotides not matched to a gene: 8. The CDR3 nucleotides are TGTGCCAGCAGCCAAGTAGACAGGGGATTATCCACAGATACGCAGTATTTT. Amino acids: CASSQVDRGLSTDTQYF.

The V and J genes are TRBV14 and TRBJ2-1; tentative D call: TRBD1 (6 bases). This CDR3 has 14 amino acids. Germline CDR1 reads SGHDN; CDR2 reads FVKESK. Trimming removed 5 bases from V and 12 bases from J, with 20 bases in between. CDR3 amino acids: CASSSLPAQGRQFF. As DNA, the CDR3 is TGTGCCAGCAGCTCCCTCCCCGCCCAGGGGCGGCAGTTCTTC.

The chain recombines TRBV29-1 with TRBJ2-7; 11 bases map to TRBD1. V shed 6 bases and J 6 bases; nucleotides not matched to a gene: 10. The CDR3 has 14 residues. Germline-derived CDR1 and CDR2 are SQVTM and ANQGSEA. The CDR3 coding sequence is TGCAGCGTGTCGGACAGGGGGCGAATAAGCGAGCAGTACTTC. Its translation is CSVSDRGRISEQYF.

The J gene is TRBJ1-4, the V gene TRBV19; no clear D gene. Germline V gene lookup returns CDR1 LNHDA and CDR2 SQIVND (reference sequence). The CDR3 has 15 amino acids. Trimming cost V 11 bases and J 0 bases, with 16 bases left between them. Written as DNA, the CDR3 is TGTGCCGAAAGAGGCTTACTTGCAACTAATGAAAAACTGTTTTTT. Translated, it gives CAERGLLATNEKLFF.

The gene calls are TRBV3-1 (or the pseudogene TRBV3-2) and TRBJ1-2; 8 nucleotides agree with TRBD1. The CDR3 sequence is 15 residues long. V shed 5 bases and J 8 bases; nucleotides not matched to a gene: 13. Germline lookup yields CDR1 LGHDT and CDR2 YNNKEL (reference sequence). CDR3: CASSFLFRGRDGYTF. The DNA of the CDR3 is TGTGCCAGCAGCTTCTTATTCAGGGGGCGAGACGGCTACACCTTC.

This clone was seen only once. The chain links TRBV3-1 (or the pseudogene TRBV3-2) to TRBJ2-7; D remains unclear. Germline V gene data show CDR1 as LGHDT and CDR2 as YNNKEL (reference sequence). The V gene lost 4 bases and the J gene lost 0 bases, with 10 bases spanning the gap. CDR3 length: 14 residues. DNA of the CDR3: TGTGCCAGCAGCCCTCTTGTGAGCTCCTACGAGCAGTACTTC. Encoded protein: CASSPLVSSYEQYF.